This passage covers 8 T cell receptor beta chains from one sample sequenced in a study of T cell responses to AZD1222 COVID-19 vaccine. Libraries were prepared by immunoSEQ multiplex PCR; TCRdb keeps only in-frame clonotypes and omits some of them. The sample contains about 120,000 clones, roughly nine tenths of which appear only once. Sequenced material: peripheral blood, taken on day 0 of AZD1222 vaccination. These receptors were obtained from an adult in good health.

CDR3 sequence: CASSLGLARETQYF. The CDR3 DNA sequence: TGTGCCAGCAGCTTGGGACTAGCGAGAGAGACCCAGTACTTC. The J gene is TRBJ2-5, the V gene TRBV5-4; 8 bases line up with TRBD2. The V gene's germline CDR1 is SGHNT and CDR2 YYREEE (reference sequence). CDR3 length equals 14 residues. Unmatched junction bases numbered 2, after V lost 0 bases and J lost 4 bases.

The chain recombines TRBV28 with TRBJ1-2, with a tentative D call TRBD1 (6 bases). The CDR3 runs to 13 residues. From germline, CDR1 is MDHEN and CDR2 SYDVKM. The V and J ends lost 7 bases and 6 bases respectively, with 15 bases between them. DNA of the CDR3: TGTGCCAGCACCTGGGGGGCCCCTGATGGCTACACCTTC. It translates to CASTWGAPDGYTF.

This chain links TRBV2 with TRBJ1-4, with unresolved D. CDR1 is SNHLY, CDR2 FYNNEI, per germline. V shed 6 bases and J shed 0 bases, with 14 bases lying between them. The CDR3 has 16 amino acids. The CDR3 loop is CASRRWEGTTNEKLFF. DNA of the CDR3: TGTGCCAGCAGGCGGTGGGAGGGAACAACTAATGAAAAACTGTTTTTT.

V is TRBV7-3 and J is TRBJ2-3; TRBD1 matches 7 bases. With V trimmed by 5 bases and J by 1 base, 3 bases remained unmatched. Germline V lookup: CDR1 SGHTA, CDR2 FQGTGA. The CDR3 sequence is 14 residues long. CDR3 in amino acids: CASSQDRGTDTQYF. The CDR3, as DNA: TGTGCCAGCAGCCAAGACAGGGGCACAGATACGCAGTATTTT. Looking up the rest from reference TRBV7-3 and TRBJ2-3 gives the full variable domain: GAGVSQTPSNKVTEKGKYVELRCDPISGHTALYWYRQSLGQGPEFLIYFQGTGAADDSGLPNDRFFAVRPEGSVSTLKIQRTERGDSAVYLCASSQDRGTDTQYFGPGTRLTVL.

The chain links TRBV19 to TRBJ2-5; the D is unclear. This CDR3 has 13 residues. From germline, CDR1 is LNHDA and CDR2 SQIVND (reference sequence). Trimming removed 5 bases from V and 2 bases from J, with 9 bases in between. This chain's CDR3 is CASSPRGQETQYF. CDR3 sequence (DNA): TGTGCCAGTAGTCCCCGCGGTCAAGAGACCCAGTACTTC.

This sequence joins TRBV28 and TRBJ1-2, with TRBD1 matching over 11 bases. The CDR3 sequence is 15 residues long. The germline V gene has CDR1 MDHEN and CDR2 SYDVKM. After removal of 5 bases from V and 3 bases from J, the junction contained 5 bases not matched to a gene. The CDR3 spells CASSDWTGGHYGYTF. CDR3 bases: TGTGCCAGCAGTGATTGGACAGGGGGCCACTATGGCTACACCTTC.

The chain recombines TRBV7-8 with TRBJ1-5; tentatively, D is TRBD1 (5 bases). Trimming removed 1 base from V and 4 bases from J, with 20 bases in between. The length of the CDR3 is 18 residues. In germline, CDR1 is SGHVS, CDR2 FQNEAQ. The CDR3 region is CASSLEPFGGIGNQPQHF. CDR3 DNA: TGTGCCAGCAGCTTAGAGCCTTTTGGGGGAATTGGGAATCAGCCCCAGCATTTT.

V usage is TRBV9 and J usage is TRBJ1-2; maybe TRBD1 (6 bases). The CDR3 has 15 amino acids. Trimming left V 3 bases short and J 4 bases short, with 16 bases between. Germline V lookup: CDR1 SGDLS, CDR2 YYNGEE. CDR3 coding DNA: TGTGCCAGCAGCGGAGGGGGGTCTCGTGGCTATGGCTACACCTTC. Translation: CASSGGGSRGYGYTF.